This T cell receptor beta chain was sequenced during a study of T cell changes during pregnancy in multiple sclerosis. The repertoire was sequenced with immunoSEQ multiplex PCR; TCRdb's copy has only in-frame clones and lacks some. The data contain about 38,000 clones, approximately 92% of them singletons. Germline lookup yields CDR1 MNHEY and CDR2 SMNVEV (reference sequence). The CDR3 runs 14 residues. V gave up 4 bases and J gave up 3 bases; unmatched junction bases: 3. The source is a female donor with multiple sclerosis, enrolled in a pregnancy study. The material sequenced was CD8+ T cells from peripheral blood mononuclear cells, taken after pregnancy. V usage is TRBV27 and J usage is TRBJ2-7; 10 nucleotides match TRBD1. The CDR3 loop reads CASSSTGGRYEQYF. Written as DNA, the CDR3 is TGTGCCAGCAGTTCGACAGGGGGCCGCTACGAGCAGTACTTC.